These 27 T cell receptor beta chains came from one sample sequenced in a study of T-cell reconstitution after alpha-beta-depleted transplantation in children. Preparation of the TCRbeta library used unique molecular identifiers. MiXCR, applied by TCRdb to the PCR reads, yields one record per CDR3 protein. The sample has around 190,000 distinct CDR3 sequences; around 7% are singletons. Here the sequenced sample was PBMCs, taken before TCRalphabeta/CD19-depleted stem cell transplant. Source of these receptors: a boy younger than 10 with acute lymphoblastic leukemia, due to receive a stem cell transplant.

The J gene is TRBJ2-1, the V gene TRBV18; no reliable D call. CDR3 size: 15 residues. V lost 1 base to trimming and J lost 5 bases, with 12 bases between them. CDR1 and CDR2 (germline): KGHSH, LQKENI. CDR3 DNA: TGTGCCAGCTCACCACTGCCAGGTGTTCACAATGAGCAGTTCTTC. Amino acids: CASSPLPGVHNEQFF.

This clonotype was seen at least ten times. This rearrangement joins TRBV20-1 to TRBJ2-1, with TRBD2 matching 9 bases. Looked up from germline, CDR1 is DFQATT and CDR2 is SNEGSKA (reference sequence). The CDR3 spans 15 residues. V lost 3 bases and J lost 5; bases outside the gene matches: 8. CDR3 sequence (DNA): TGCAGTGCTAGTCCGGCTAGCGGGACACACAATGAGCAGTTCTTC. Translated, it gives CSASPASGTHNEQFF.

This clonotype was recorded at least ten times. V and J are TRBV21-1 and TRBJ2-7; TRBD1 is taken as the D call from the table, unchecked against the DNA. TRBV21-1 is marked as a pseudogene. The CDR3 is 14 residues long. CDR3 sequence reads: CASSSRGAPYEQYF. The CDR3 DNA is TGTGCCAGCTCCTCCAGGGGGGCCCCCTACGAGCAGTACTTC.

Of note for this clonotype: This may come from a read error, since a much larger clone is one base off. The chain uses TRBV20-1 and TRBJ2-1; D is unresolved. Germline CDR1 is DFQATT and CDR2 is SNEGSKA (reference sequence). The CDR3 spans 13 residues. Here the CDR3 DNA reads TGCAGTGCTAGCCCGATTGCCTACGATGAGCAGTTCTTC. It yields the protein CSASPIAYDEQFF.

This clonotype showed up many times. The J gene is TRBJ2-3, the V gene TRBV11-2; 7 bases map to TRBD2. The junction had 18 bases not matched to a gene; V was cut back by 5 bases and J by 4 bases. Germline CDR1 reads SGHAT; CDR2 reads FQNNGV. This CDR3 comprises 18 residues. CDR3 sequence reads: CASSPGIRRGTVSDTQYF. The CDR3 DNA is TGTGCCAGCAGCCCCGGGATTCGGCGGGGGACCGTCTCAGATACGCAGTATTTT.

This clonotype was picked up a small number of times. The rearrangement uses TRBV6-1 and TRBJ2-1; possibly TRBD1 for D (5 bases). The germline V gene has CDR1 MNHNS and CDR2 SASEGT. Trimming removed 7 bases at V and 7 bases at J, with 23 bases between. The CDR3 consists of 16 residues. DNA for the CDR3: TGTGCCAGCACCCCAGCAGGGCTCTCAGGGTCAAATGAGCAGTTCTTC. Amino acids: CASTPAGLSGSNEQFF.

This chain joins TRBV4-3 and TRBJ2-7; D is uncertain. The CDR3 runs 13 residues. Per the germline V gene, CDR1 is LGHNA and CDR2 is YSLEER. The V gene lost 0 bases and the J gene lost 5 bases, with 8 bases spanning the gap. CDR3 in amino acids: CASSQEPYNEQYF. In DNA form, the CDR3 reads TGCGCCAGCAGCCAAGAACCCTATAACGAGCAGTACTTC.

This chain uses TRBV2 with TRBJ2-1; TRBD1 is a possible D gene (7 bases). V lost 8 bases and J 0 bases, leaving 23 bases between the germline ends. Germline V gives CDR1 SNHLY, CDR2 FYNNEI. The CDR3 spans 18 residues. The CDR3 DNA is TGTGCCAGCTGTTTACTGGGACAGAGGGGGGACTCCTACAATGAGCAGTTCTTC. Its translation: CASCLLGQRGDSYNEQFF.

V and J are TRBV27 and TRBJ1-5; D unclear. The germline gives CDR1 MNHEY, CDR2 SMNVEV (reference sequence). V was trimmed by 2 bases and J by 2 bases, leaving 10 bases between them. The CDR3 is 15 residues long. This CDR3 is CASSLKLGGNQPQHF. In nucleotides, the CDR3 is TGTGCCAGCAGTTTAAAATTGGGAGGCAATCAGCCCCAGCATTTT.

This clonotype came up many times. The chain couples TRBV7-9 to TRBJ1-1, with D unresolved. V gave up 2 bases and J gave up 7 bases, with 14 bases separating them. Germline CDR1 reads SEHNR; CDR2 reads FQNEAQ (reference sequence). The length of the CDR3 is 14 residues. The CDR3 nucleotides are TGTGCCAGCAGCTTAATGCTCGGGCTGAATGAAGCTTTCTTT. Translation gives CASSLMLGLNEAFF.

This clonotype was detected many times. The chain employs TRBV20-1 and TRBJ2-3; a weak D match, TRBD1 (5 bases). V shed 2 bases and J shed 2 bases, with 11 bases lying between them. The CDR3 extends over 14 amino acids. CDR1 is DFQATT, CDR2 SNEGSKA, per germline (reference sequence). CDR3 residues: CSARSSGNTDTQYF. As DNA, the CDR3 is TGCAGTGCTAGATCCTCAGGGAACACAGATACGCAGTATTTT.

In its sample, this clonotype was seen many times. CDR3 region: CSATGHSNQPQHF. CDR3 sequence (DNA): TGCAGTGCTACCGGTCATAGCAATCAGCCCCAGCATTTT. J is TRBJ1-5 and V is TRBV20-1; D gene ambiguous. The V gene's germline CDR1 is DFQATT and CDR2 SNEGSKA (reference sequence). This CDR3 has 13 residues. The V end was cut by 4 bases, the J end by 0 bases, with 7 bases between.

This clonotype has at least ten counts. V usage is TRBV7-9 and J usage is TRBJ1-5; no reliable D call. The CDR3 is 12 amino acids. Trimming cost V 5 bases and J 6 bases, with 8 bases left between them. Looked up from germline, CDR1 is SEHNR and CDR2 is FQNEAQ (reference sequence). CDR3 residues: CASSRASQPQHF. Here the CDR3 DNA reads TGTGCCAGCAGCCGTGCTAGTCAGCCCCAGCATTTT.

This clonotype was detected a few times. V usage is TRBV4-3 and J usage is TRBJ2-5; the match to TRBD2 covers 8 bases. V shed 1 base and J 5 bases; nucleotides not matched to a gene: 6. This CDR3 has 15 residues. Germline V lookup: CDR1 LGHNA, CDR2 YSLEER. Here the CDR3 reads CASSQGTSGWETQYF. CDR3 bases: TGCGCCAGCAGCCAAGGTACTAGCGGATGGGAGACCCAGTACTTC.

The chain recombines TRBV20-1 with TRBJ2-1; D gene ambiguous. V was pared by 6 bases and J by 5 bases, with 14 bases between. This CDR3 spans 13 amino acids. Germline V CDR1 and CDR2: DFQATT, SNEGSKA (reference sequence). The CDR3 nucleotides read TGCAGTGCGCCTCGTGGGGTTAACAATGAGCAGTTCTTC. Its translation is CSAPRGVNNEQFF.

This clonotype was detected ten times or more. The rearrangement uses TRBV29-1 and TRBJ1-2; unclear D gene. The germline CDR1 and CDR2 sequences are SQVTM and ANQGSEA. V was pared by 0 bases and J by 7 bases, with 18 bases between. The CDR3 totals 15 residues. This CDR3 reads CSVEDENGESFGYTF. CDR3 nucleotide sequence: TGCAGCGTTGAAGATGAAAACGGAGAGTCTTTTGGCTACACCTTC.

This clonotype was seen at least ten times. The chain combines TRBV6-2 or TRBV6-3 with TRBJ2-7, with 11 bases fitting TRBD1. V lost 4 bases and J lost 0; bases outside the gene matches: 2. Germline V gene data show CDR1 as MNHEY and CDR2 as SVGEGT. CDR3 length equals 15 residues. CDR3 DNA sequence: TGTGCCAGCAGTTCGGGACAGGGGGTCTCCTACGAGCAGTACTTC. This sequence encodes CASSSGQGVSYEQYF.

This clonotype was counted at least ten times. The V call is TRBV4-3, the J call TRBJ2-7; weak D call: TRBD2 (6 bases). CDR3 length equals 17 residues. Per the germline V gene, CDR1 is LGHNA and CDR2 is YSLEER. V shed 1 base and J shed 1 base, with 17 bases lying between them. CDR3 residues: CASSQVGGGGLSYEQYF. The CDR3 DNA follows: TGCGCCAGCAGCCAAGTTGGGGGAGGAGGGCTGTCCTACGAGCAGTACTTC.

The J gene is TRBJ2-3, the V gene TRBV4-3; perhaps TRBD1 as D (5 bases). Trimming cost V 5 bases and J 0 bases, with 9 bases left between them. Germline loops: CDR1 LGHNA, CDR2 YSLEER. This CDR3 is built from 14 residues. Here the CDR3 DNA reads TGCGCCAGCAGCGAGGCAGGGAGCACAGATACGCAGTATTTT. It encodes CASSEAGSTDTQYF.

This clonotype was seen a few times. The chain uses TRBV18 and TRBJ1-6, with D possibly TRBD1 on 6 matching bases. Per the germline V gene, CDR1 is KGHSH and CDR2 is LQKENI. This CDR3 comprises 14 residues. The V gene lost 3 bases and the J gene lost 13 bases, with 16 bases spanning the gap. CDR3 in DNA: TGTGCCAGCTCACCGGGACATGGGCCCGGGCCCCTCCACTTT. Translated: CASSPGHGPGPLHF. Full variable domain (remainder filled in from reference TRBV18 and TRBJ1-6): NAGVMQNPRHLVRRRGQEARLRCSPMKGHSHVYWYRQLPEEGLKFMVYLQKENIIDESGMPKERFSAEFPKEGPSILRIQQVVRGDSAAYFCASSPGHGPGPLHFGNGTRLTVT.

The rearrangement joins TRBV13 to TRBJ1-5; TRBD1 matches 7 bases. From germline, CDR1 is PRHDT and CDR2 FYEKMQ (reference sequence). The CDR3 runs to 14 residues. The V segment lost 5 bases and the J segment 3 bases; nucleotides outside the gene matches: 4. Written as DNA, the CDR3 is TGTGCCAGCAGCCCCAGGGGGACCAATCAGCCCCAGCATTTT. It is translated as CASSPRGTNQPQHF.

This clonotype was counted ten times or more. This chain joins TRBV7-9 and TRBJ2-2; possible D gene TRBD1, 6 bases. The CDR3 is 17 amino acids. Looked up from germline, CDR1 is SEHNR and CDR2 is FQNEAQ (reference sequence). V was pared by 4 bases and J by 3 bases, with 18 bases between. The chain's CDR3 is CASSWNPRAGDTGELFF. The CDR3 DNA follows: TGTGCCAGCAGCTGGAATCCCCGGGCAGGGGACACCGGGGAGCTGTTTTTT.

V gene TRBV27 combines with J gene TRBJ2-1, with 11 bases matching TRBD2. The germline gives CDR1 MNHEY, CDR2 SMNVEV (reference sequence). The V segment lost 5 bases and the J segment 5 bases; nucleotides outside the gene matches: 5. This CDR3 comprises 15 residues. The CDR3: CASSPTSGANNEQFF. The CDR3 DNA is TGTGCCAGCAGTCCGACTAGCGGGGCCAACAATGAGCAGTTCTTC.

This clonotype has a count of ten or more. The chain links TRBV9 to TRBJ2-3, with D hard to call. There are 15 residues in the CDR3. The germline V and J ends were trimmed by 0 bases and 0 bases, with 8 bases remaining between them. Germline V lookup: CDR1 SGDLS, CDR2 YYNGEE. The CDR3 DNA follows: TGTGCCAGCAGCGTAGGCGGCCTTAGCACAGATACGCAGTATTTT. It codes for CASSVGGLSTDTQYF.

This clonotype was counted many times. The CDR3 reads CSVEVRPHRSHQPQHF. Written as DNA, the CDR3 is TGCAGCGTTGAGGTCAGACCACACAGATCTCATCAGCCCCAGCATTTT. The chain joins TRBV29-1 to TRBJ1-5; D is undetermined. CDR1 is SQVTM and CDR2 is ANQGSEA in the germline V gene. The V end lost 3 bases, the J end lost 5 bases, and 20 bases lay between the germline ends. CDR3 length equals 16 residues.

This clonotype was found many times. The chain links TRBV29-1 to TRBJ2-1, with TRBD2 matching 7 bases. This CDR3 comprises 14 residues. Trimming at V came to 1 base and at J to 6 bases, leaving 6 bases not matched to a gene. Germline CDR1 SQVTM, CDR2 ANQGSEA. The CDR3 DNA follows: TGCAGCGTTGAAGTGCGGGGGAGGAGCAATGAGCAGTTCTTC. As protein: CSVEVRGRSNEQFF.

This clonotype showed up just a few times. The CDR3, as DNA: TGCGCCAGCAGCCAAGTCATCCCTAGCGGGGGGAGAGGGCAGTTCTTC. Its protein is CASSQVIPSGGRGQFF. The J gene is TRBJ2-1, the V gene TRBV4-3; 11 positions agree with TRBD2. Per germline, CDR1 LGHNA and CDR2 YSLEER. The CDR3 spans 16 residues. V shed 1 base, J shed 12 bases, and the junction held 11 bases outside the gene matches.